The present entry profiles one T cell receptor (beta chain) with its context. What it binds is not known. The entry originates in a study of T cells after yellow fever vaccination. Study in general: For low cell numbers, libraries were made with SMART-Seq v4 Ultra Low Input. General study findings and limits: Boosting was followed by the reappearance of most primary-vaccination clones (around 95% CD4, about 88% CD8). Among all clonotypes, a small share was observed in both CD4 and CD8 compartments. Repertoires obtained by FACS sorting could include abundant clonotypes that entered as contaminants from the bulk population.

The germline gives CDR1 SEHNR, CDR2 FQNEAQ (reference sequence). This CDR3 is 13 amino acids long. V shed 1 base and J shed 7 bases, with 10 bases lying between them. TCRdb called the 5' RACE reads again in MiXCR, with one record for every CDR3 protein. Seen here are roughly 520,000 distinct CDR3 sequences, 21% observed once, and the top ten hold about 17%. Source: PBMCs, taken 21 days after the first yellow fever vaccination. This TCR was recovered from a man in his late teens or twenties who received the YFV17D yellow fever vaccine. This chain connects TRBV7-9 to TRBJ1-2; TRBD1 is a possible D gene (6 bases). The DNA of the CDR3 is TGTGCCAGCAGCTTAGAGAGGGGGTTTGGCTACACCTTC. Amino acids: CASSLERGFGYTF.